The T cell receptor beta chain described here comes from a study of blood T cells in healthy people across ages. General study results and limits: Higher diversity, along with more naive CD4+ cells, distinguished long-lived donors from aged donors. Across the age range, TCR beta diversity per million T cells fell in a roughly linear way. Unsorted PBMCs blocked a conclusive comparison of naive and antigen-experienced cells.

This clonotype has only a few counts. Antigen unknown. The CDR3 totals 14 residues. CDR1 is SGHTA, CDR2 FQGNSA, per germline. V was trimmed by 1 base and J by 3 bases, leaving 9 bases between them. Alongside a J-beta primer mix, a sample-barcoded 5' primer served in a second PCR lasting 7 to 11 cycles. Each CDR3 protein gets one entry after TCRdb re-called the 5' RACE reads with MiXCR. The sample includes about 290,000 distinct CDR3 sequences, about 25% of them seen just once. Sequences were obtained from blood. V usage is TRBV7-2 and J usage is TRBJ2-5; D not resolved. The TCR comes from a woman in her 70s in good health. CDR3 loop: CASSLGRAEETQYF. In DNA, the CDR3 is TGTGCCAGCAGCTTAGGCCGGGCTGAAGAGACCCAGTACTTC.